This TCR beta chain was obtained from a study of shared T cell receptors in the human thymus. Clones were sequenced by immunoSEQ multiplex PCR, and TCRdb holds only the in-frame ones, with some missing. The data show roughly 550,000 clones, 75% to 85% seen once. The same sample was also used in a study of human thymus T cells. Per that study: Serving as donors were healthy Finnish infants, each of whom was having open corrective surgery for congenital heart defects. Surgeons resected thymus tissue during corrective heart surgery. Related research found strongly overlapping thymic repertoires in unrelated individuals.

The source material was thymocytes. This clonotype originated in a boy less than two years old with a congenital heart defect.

The CDR3 here is CASTHGGDRVPYEQYF. The DNA for the CDR3 is TGTGCCAGCACCCACGGAGGGGACAGGGTGCCCTACGAGCAGTACTTC. This sequence joins TRBV6-6 and TRBJ2-7, with 9 bases identical to TRBD1. Germline CDR1 reads MNHNY; CDR2 reads SVGAGI (reference sequence). With V trimmed by 7 bases and J by 2 bases, 12 bases remained unmatched. CDR3 length: 16 residues.